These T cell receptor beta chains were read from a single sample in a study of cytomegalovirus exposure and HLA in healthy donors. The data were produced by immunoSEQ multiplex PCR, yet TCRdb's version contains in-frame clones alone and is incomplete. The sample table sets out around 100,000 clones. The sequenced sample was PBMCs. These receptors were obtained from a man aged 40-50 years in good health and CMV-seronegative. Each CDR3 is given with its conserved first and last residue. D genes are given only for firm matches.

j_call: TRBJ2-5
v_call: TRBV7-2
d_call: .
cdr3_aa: CASSSSGTPGEQYF
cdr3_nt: TGTGCCAGCAGCTCCTCCGGGACTCCTGGGGAGCAGTACTTC

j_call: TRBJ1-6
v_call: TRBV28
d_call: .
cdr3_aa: CASSRGSSRRSPLHF
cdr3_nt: TGTGCCAGCAGTCGGGGGTCCTCCAGGAGGTCACCCCTCCACTTT

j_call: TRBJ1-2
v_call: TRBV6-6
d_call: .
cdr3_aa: CASSKTVDYGYTF
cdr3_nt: TGTGCCAGCAGTAAGACAGTGGACTATGGCTACACCTTC

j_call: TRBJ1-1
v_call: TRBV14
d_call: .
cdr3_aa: CASSPGPAGRTEAFF
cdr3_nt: TGTGCCAGCAGCCCCGGCCCCGCAGGGCGAACTGAAGCTTTCTTT

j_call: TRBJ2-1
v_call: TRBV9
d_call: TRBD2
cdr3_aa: CASSVGSGSYNEQFF
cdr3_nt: TGTGCCAGCAGCGTAGGAAGCGGGAGCTACAATGAGCAGTTCTTC

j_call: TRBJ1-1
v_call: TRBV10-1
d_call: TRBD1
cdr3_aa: CASSATRGRGTEAFF
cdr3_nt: TGCGCCAGCAGTGCAACCAGGGGGCGAGGCACTGAAGCTTTCTTT

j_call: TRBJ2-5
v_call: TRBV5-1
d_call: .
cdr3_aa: CASSLSTGRQETQYF
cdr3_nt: TGCGCCAGCAGCTTAAGTACAGGGAGACAAGAGACCCAGTACTTC

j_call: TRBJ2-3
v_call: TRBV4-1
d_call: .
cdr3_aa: CASSQGRGSTDTQYF
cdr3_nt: TGCGCCAGCAGCCAAGGAAGGGGAAGCACAGATACGCAGTATTTT

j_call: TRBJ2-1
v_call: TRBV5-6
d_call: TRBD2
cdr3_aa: CASSFRTSGRAEQFF
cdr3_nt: TGTGCCAGCAGCTTCCGGACTAGCGGGAGGGCCGAGCAGTTCTTC

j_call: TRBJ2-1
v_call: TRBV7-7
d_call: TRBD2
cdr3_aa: CASSLSGAPQNEQFF
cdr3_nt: TGTGCCAGCAGCCTTAGCGGGGCACCTCAAAATGAGCAGTTCTTC

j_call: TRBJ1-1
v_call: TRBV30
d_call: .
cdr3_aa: CAWSVRGDTEAFF
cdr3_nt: TGTGCCTGGAGTGTACGAGGAGACACTGAAGCTTTCTTT

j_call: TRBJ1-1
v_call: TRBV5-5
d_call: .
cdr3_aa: CASSLTGKNTEAFF
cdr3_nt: TGTGCCAGCAGCTTAACAGGGAAGAACACTGAAGCTTTCTTT

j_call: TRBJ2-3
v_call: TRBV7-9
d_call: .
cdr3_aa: CASSLLLSTDTQYF
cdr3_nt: TGTGCCAGCAGCTTATTACTTTCCACAGATACGCAGTATTTT

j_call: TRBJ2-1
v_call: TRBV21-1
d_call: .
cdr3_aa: CASKTASGGEQFF
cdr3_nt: TGTGCCAGCAAGACAGCCTCAGGCGGTGAGCAGTTCTTC

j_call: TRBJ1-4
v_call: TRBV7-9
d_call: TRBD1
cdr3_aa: CASSLGTGGNEKLFF
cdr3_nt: TGTGCCAGCAGCTTAGGAACAGGGGGCAATGAAAAACTGTTTTTT

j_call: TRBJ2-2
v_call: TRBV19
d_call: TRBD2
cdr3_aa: CATSGGADTGELFF
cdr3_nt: TGTGCCACCAGCGGGGGGGCGGACACCGGGGAGCTGTTTTTT

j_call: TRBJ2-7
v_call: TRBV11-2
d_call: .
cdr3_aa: CASSPQGRENYEQYF
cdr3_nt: TGTGCCAGCAGCCCCCAGGGCCGGGAGAACTACGAGCAGTACTTC

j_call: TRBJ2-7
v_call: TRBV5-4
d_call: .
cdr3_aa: CASSQDSYEQYF
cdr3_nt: TGTGCCAGCAGCCAAGACAGCTACGAGCAGTACTTC

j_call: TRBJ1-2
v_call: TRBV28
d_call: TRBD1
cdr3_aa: CASNINRDRGLYTF
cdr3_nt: TGTGCCAGCAACATAAACCGGGACAGGGGACTCTACACCTTC

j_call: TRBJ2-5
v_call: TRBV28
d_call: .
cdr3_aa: CASSSVGDVETQYF
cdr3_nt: TGTGCCAGCAGTTCAGTAGGGGATGTAGAGACCCAGTACTTC

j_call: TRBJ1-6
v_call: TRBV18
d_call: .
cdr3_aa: CASSPEPRTAYNSPLHF
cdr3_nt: TGTGCCAGCTCACCCGAACCAAGGACAGCATATAATTCACCCCTCCACTTT

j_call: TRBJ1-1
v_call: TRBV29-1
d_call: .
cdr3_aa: CSVVGGITEAFF
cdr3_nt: TGCAGCGTTGTTGGCGGGATCACTGAAGCTTTCTTT

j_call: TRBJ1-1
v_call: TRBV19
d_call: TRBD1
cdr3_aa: CASRIRDSEAFF
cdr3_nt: TGTGCCAGTAGGATCCGGGACAGTGAAGCTTTCTTT

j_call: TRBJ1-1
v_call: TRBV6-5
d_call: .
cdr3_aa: CASSSTLNTEAFF
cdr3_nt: TGTGCCAGCAGTAGCACGCTGAACACTGAAGCTTTCTTT